Reported below is one TCR beta chain. No antigen is known for it. Sequenced by immunoSEQ multiplex PCR; TCRdb stores in-frame clones only, minus some. The sample lists about 830 clones, approximately 31% seen once, with about 14% in the top ten. The entry originates in a study of T cells in localized non-small cell lung cancer. Study-level results: Tumor trailed uninvolved adjacent lung in T cell clonality, which peaked there.

CDR3 length equals 14 residues. V shed 7 bases and J shed 2 bases, with 14 bases lying between them. Germline V gives CDR1 SGHAT, CDR2 FQDESV (reference sequence). This rearrangement joins TRBV11-1 to TRBJ2-5, with D possibly matching TRBD1 (5 bases). The sequence came from a male donor aged 60 or over with stage III lung adenocarcinoma. The sample was lung tumor tissue, taken before any cancer treatment. In nucleotides, the CDR3 is TGTGCCAGCACCTATAACGCAGGGCAAGAGACCCAGTACTTC. Its protein is CASTYNAGQETQYF.